This TCR beta chain was identified during a study of T cells expressing NK-cell markers. About the study: Sorted CD3+CD56-NKG2C+, CD3+CD56+NKG2C- and CD3+CD56+NKG2C+ T cells were the source of the TCR beta repertoires. The authors sequenced eight donors, of whom seven were HCMV-seropositive and one was seronegative. Study observations and caveats: HCMV specificity of expanded NKG2C+ T cell clones remained unclear. Of the CD8+ T cells in roughly 6 donors, about 1.0-7.0% belonged to dominant NKG2C+ clonotypes.

TCRdb derives one entry per CDR3 protein from the 5' RACE reads, leaving out DNA. This sample's clone table lists roughly 180,000 distinct CDR3 sequences. In the case of this clonotype: As yet, its antigen is unknown.

The germline CDR1 and CDR2 sequences are SGHAT and FQNNGV. The CDR3 totals 16 residues. The specimen sequenced was blood T cells: a sorted CD56 or NKG2C T cell subset, CD4+ or CD8+ T cells, or bulk PBMC T cells (not recorded which). V and J are TRBV11-2 and TRBJ2-1; TCRdb indicates TRBD2, and absent DNA this call remains unverified. The origin of this receptor is a man aged 18 to 69 in good health. CDR3 sequence: CASSPLWDSTYNEQFF.